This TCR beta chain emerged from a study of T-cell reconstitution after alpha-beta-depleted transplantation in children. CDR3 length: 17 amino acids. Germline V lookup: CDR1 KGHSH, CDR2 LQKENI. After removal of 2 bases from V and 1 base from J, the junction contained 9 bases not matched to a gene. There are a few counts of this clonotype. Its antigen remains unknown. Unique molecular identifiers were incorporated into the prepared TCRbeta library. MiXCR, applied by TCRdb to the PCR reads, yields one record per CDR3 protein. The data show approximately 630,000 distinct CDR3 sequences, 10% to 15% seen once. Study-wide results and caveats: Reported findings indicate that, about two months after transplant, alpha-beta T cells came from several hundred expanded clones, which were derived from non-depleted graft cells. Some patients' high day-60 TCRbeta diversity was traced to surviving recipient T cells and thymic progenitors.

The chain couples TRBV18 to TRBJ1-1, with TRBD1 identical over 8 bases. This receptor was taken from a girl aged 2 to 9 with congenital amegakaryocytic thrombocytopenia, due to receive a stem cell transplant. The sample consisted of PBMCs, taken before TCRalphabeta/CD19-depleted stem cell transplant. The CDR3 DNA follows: TGTGCCAGCTCACCATCTAACAGGGGGGTCGGGAACACTGAAGCTTTCTTT. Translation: CASSPSNRGVGNTEAFF. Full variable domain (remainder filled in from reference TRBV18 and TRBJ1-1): NAGVMQNPRHLVRRRGQEARLRCSPMKGHSHVYWYRQLPEEGLKFMVYLQKENIIDESGMPKERFSAEFPKEGPSILRIQQVVRGDSAAYFCASSPSNRGVGNTEAFFGQGTRLTVV.